The 21 T cell receptor beta chains below all came from one sample that was sequenced in a study of T cells in Graves' hyperthyroidism and ophthalmopathy. RNA transcripts served as the template for amplifying TCR beta CDR3 regions. A first-round RT-PCR of the TCR CDR3 used the HTBI primer set. One entry per CDR3 protein, called by TCRdb with MiXCR from the multiplex PCR reads. The sample records under 350,000 distinct CDR3 sequences, roughly 18% being singletons. What was sequenced was blood. The receptors derive from a woman between 50 and 59 years old with Graves' hyperthyroidism.

The CDR3 here is CASSLPHAIAGEQFF. The CDR3 DNA sequence: TGTGCCAGCAGTTTACCTCACGCTATTGCAGGGGAGCAGTTCTTC. This chain connects TRBV5-6 to TRBJ2-1; D may be TRBD1 (5 bases). Trimming shortened V by 5 bases and J by 10 bases, and 22 bases separated the two germline ends. Germline V lookup: CDR1 SGHDT, CDR2 YYEEEE. The CDR3 length is 15 residues.

The sample holds many counts of this clonotype. J is TRBJ1-1 and V is TRBV20-1, with 7 bases that match TRBD1. The CDR3 runs 12 residues. V was pared by 3 bases and J by 7 bases, with 5 bases of the junction left unmatched. Germline V gene sequence: CDR1 DFQATT, CDR2 SNEGSKA (reference sequence). CDR3 protein: CSARGQTFEAFF. The DNA of the CDR3 is TGCAGTGCTAGGGGACAGACTTTTGAAGCTTTCTTT.

The chain combines TRBV13 with TRBJ2-1, with D perhaps matching TRBD2 (5 bases). There are 15 residues in the CDR3. Germline V gives CDR1 PRHDT, CDR2 FYEKMQ (reference sequence). The V and J ends lost 4 bases and 3 bases respectively, with 13 bases between them. The CDR3 reads CASSSRWELYNEQFF. The CDR3 nucleotides are TGTGCCAGCAGCTCAAGATGGGAGCTCTACAATGAGCAGTTCTTC.

This clonotype was found many times. The chain employs TRBV28 and TRBJ2-7, with 9 nucleotides matching TRBD2. J was trimmed by 1 base and V by 5 bases; bases with no gene match: 15. CDR1 and CDR2 (germline): MDHEN, SYDVKM. This CDR3 spans 18 amino acids. CDR3 DNA: TGTGCCAGCAGTGATACACCGATAGGGACTAGCCTTTCCTACGAGCAGTACTTC. Its translation is CASSDTPIGTSLSYEQYF. Full variable domain (rest looked up from reference TRBV28 and TRBJ2-7): DVKVTQSSRYLVKRTGEKVFLECVQDMDHENMFWYRQDPGLGLRLIYFSYDVKMKEKGDIPEGYSVSREKKERFSLILESASTNQTSMYLCASSDTPIGTSLSYEQYFGPGTRLTVT.

Many counts were recorded for this clonotype. The chain is built from TRBV27 and TRBJ1-4; D might be TRBD1 (5 bases). This CDR3 contains 15 residues. CDR1 MNHEY and CDR2 SMNVEV come from the germline V gene (reference sequence). V was shortened by 3 bases and J by 7 bases, with 15 bases between the two germline ends. CDR3 sequence reads: CASSFLGLGGEKLFF. CDR3 in DNA: TGTGCCAGCAGTTTTCTCGGCCTGGGGGGTGAAAAACTGTTTTTT.

This clonotype was found many times. The gene calls are TRBV20-1 and TRBJ2-5, with 7 bases identical to TRBD2. From germline, CDR1 is DFQATT and CDR2 SNEGSKA (reference sequence). The CDR3 has 15 residues. V lost 6 bases, J lost 2 bases, and 12 bases stayed unmatched. The CDR3 nucleotides read TGCAGTGCGAGAACCGCTAGCGGTGGGCAAGAGACCCAGTACTTC. Translation: CSARTASGGQETQYF.

This clonotype has at least ten counts. V and J are TRBV28 and TRBJ2-7; no firm D call. The CDR3 loop spans 14 amino acids. In germline, CDR1 is MDHEN, CDR2 SYDVKM. The V end was cut by 6 bases, the J end by 1 base, with 13 bases between. CDR3 loop: CASSALDNSYEQYF. In nucleotides, the CDR3 is TGTGCCAGCAGCGCCCTTGACAATTCCTACGAGCAGTACTTC.

In its sample, this clonotype was seen many times. This chain links TRBV28 with TRBJ2-2, with D perhaps TRBD2 (6 bases). The CDR3 has 15 residues. CDR1 and CDR2 from the germline V gene are MDHEN and SYDVKM. V was pared by 3 bases and J by 3 bases, with 11 bases between. The CDR3 DNA reads TGTGCCAGCAGTTTTGCAGGACTATACACCGGGGAGCTGTTTTTT. It codes for CASSFAGLYTGELFF. Supplemented by reference TRBV28 and TRBJ2-2, the full variable domain reads DVKVTQSSRYLVKRTGEKVFLECVQDMDHENMFWYRQDPGLGLRLIYFSYDVKMKEKGDIPEGYSVSREKKERFSLILESASTNQTSMYLCASSFAGLYTGELFFGEGSRLTVL.

This clonotype was seen many times. The chain couples TRBV2 to TRBJ2-2, with 9 bases identical to TRBD1. J was trimmed by 2 bases and V by 6 bases; bases with no gene match: 4. CDR3 length equals 15 residues. Germline CDR1 is SNHLY and CDR2 is FYNNEI. In nucleotides, the CDR3 is TGTGCCAGCAGCGCACAGGGGGCCAACACCGGGGAGCTGTTTTTT. Translating gives CASSAQGANTGELFF.

The rearrangement uses TRBV5-1 and TRBJ2-5; the D gene is possibly TRBD1 (5 bases). Looked up from germline, CDR1 is SGHRS and CDR2 is YFSETQ. The CDR3 spans 15 residues. Trimming removed 3 bases at V and 3 bases at J, with 15 bases between. The CDR3 nucleotides read TGCGCCAGCAGCTCACCACAGGTTGGGGAAGAGACCCAGTACTTC. The encoded protein is CASSSPQVGEETQYF.

This rearrangement joins TRBV29-1 to TRBJ2-5, with 7 bases that match TRBD1. The CDR3 spans 14 residues. The germline V gene encodes CDR1 SQVTM and CDR2 ANQGSEA. The ends lost 4 bases at V and 2 bases at J; junction bases unmatched: 7. The CDR3 region is CSVVPRDRQETQYF. In DNA form, the CDR3 reads TGCAGCGTTGTTCCTAGGGACAGACAAGAGACCCAGTACTTC.

A few counts support this clonotype. The CDR3 sequence is CASSGTGSTGELFF. As DNA, the CDR3 is TGTGCCAGCAGCGGGACAGGGAGTACCGGGGAGCTGTTTTTT. The chain employs TRBV7-9 and TRBJ2-2; 9 nucleotides align to TRBD1. Germline V CDR1 and CDR2: SEHNR, FQNEAQ (reference sequence). The CDR3 runs to 14 residues. After removal of 5 bases from V and 5 bases from J, the junction contained 3 bases not matched to a gene.

This clonotype was seen ten or more times. V is TRBV2 and J is TRBJ2-1; 7 bases align to TRBD2. The trim removed 8 bases at V and 0 bases at J, leaving 4 bases unmatched. The length of the CDR3 is 14 residues. CDR1 and CDR2 from the germline V gene are SNHLY and FYNNEI. Here the CDR3 DNA reads TGTGCCAGCGGGCGGGAGTCCTCCTACAATGAGCAGTTCTTC. Protein product: CASGRESSYNEQFF.

There are many counts of this clonotype. The chain couples TRBV5-1 to TRBJ2-1, with 10 bases that match TRBD2. Germline loops: CDR1 SGHRS, CDR2 YFSETQ. The CDR3 runs to 17 residues. Trimming cost V 4 bases and J 4 bases; bases outside gene matches: 11. CDR3 sequence (DNA): TGCGCCAGCAGCCAAATATCAGCGGGGGGGTTATACAATGAGCAGTTCTTC. Translating gives CASSQISAGGLYNEQFF.

The genes are TRBV5-1 and TRBJ2-5, with TRBD2 matching over 7 bases. Germline-derived CDR1 and CDR2 are SGHRS and YFSETQ. The CDR3 is 16 residues long. The J segment lost 2 bases and the V segment lost 6 bases, leaving 13 bases of the junction unmatched. The CDR3 nucleotides read TGCGCCAGCAACGCAGCGGGGAGAGTGGGGCAAGAGACCCAGTACTTC. It encodes CASNAAGRVGQETQYF.

This clonotype was seen a handful of times. The chain carries TRBV19 and TRBJ2-1; 13 nucleotides align to TRBD2. Losses at the gene ends were 5 bases for V and 7 bases for J; bases not matched to a gene: 17. In germline, CDR1 is LNHDA, CDR2 SQIVND (reference sequence). This CDR3 region has 19 residues. The CDR3 loop reads CASSEVKGLAGPNGNEQFF. As DNA, the CDR3 is TGTGCCAGTAGTGAAGTGAAGGGACTAGCGGGGCCAAATGGGAATGAGCAGTTCTTC.

This clonotype was picked up many times. The rearrangement uses TRBV7-2 and TRBJ2-3; 8 bases match TRBD1. The CDR3 runs 16 residues. Germline-derived CDR1 and CDR2 are SGHTA and FQGNSA. Unmatched junction bases numbered 7, after V lost 3 bases and J lost 2 bases. The CDR3 coding sequence is TGTGCCAGCAGCTTCAGGGGGCGGGCCCCCACAGATACGCAGTATTTT. This translates into CASSFRGRAPTDTQYF.

This clonotype was seen at least ten times. The chain combines TRBV12-3 or TRBV12-4 with TRBJ1-1, with 7 nucleotides matching TRBD1. After removal of 4 bases from V and 9 bases from J, the junction contained 8 bases not matched to a gene. CDR3 length: 13 residues. The CDR3: CASSYRQGRKAFF. As DNA, the CDR3 is TGTGCCAGCAGTTACCGACAGGGCAGGAAAGCTTTCTTT.

This clonotype was counted ten times or more. V is TRBV12-3 or TRBV12-4 and J is TRBJ2-5; TRBD2 aligns across 10 bases. Trimming cost V 3 bases and J 4 bases; bases outside gene matches: 8. The CDR3 runs to 16 residues. The CDR3 sequence: CASSFRTSGRGETQYF. Here the CDR3 DNA reads TGTGCCAGCAGTTTCCGGACTAGCGGTAGGGGAGAGACCCAGTACTTC.

The V gene is TRBV11-2, the J gene TRBJ2-3; no definite D call. CDR3 length equals 13 residues. With 1 base removed from V and 7 bases from J, the gap between germline ends came to 9 bases. CDR1 and CDR2 (germline): SGHAT, FQNNGV. The CDR3 region has the DNA TGTGCCAGCAGCTTAGGGACGACCTATACGCAGTATTTT. Translated: CASSLGTTYTQYF.

The CDR3 nucleotides are TGTGCCAGCAGCTTGGATGTGGGGTTGCGGGGGGCCGGGGAGCTGTTTTTT. Translated: CASSLDVGLRGAGELFF. The chain joins TRBV5-5 to TRBJ2-2; TRBD2 matches 8 bases. CDR3 length: 17 amino acids. In germline, CDR1 is SGHKS, CDR2 YYEKEE (reference sequence). With 0 bases clipped from V and 6 bases from J, the junction kept 10 bases outside the gene matches.